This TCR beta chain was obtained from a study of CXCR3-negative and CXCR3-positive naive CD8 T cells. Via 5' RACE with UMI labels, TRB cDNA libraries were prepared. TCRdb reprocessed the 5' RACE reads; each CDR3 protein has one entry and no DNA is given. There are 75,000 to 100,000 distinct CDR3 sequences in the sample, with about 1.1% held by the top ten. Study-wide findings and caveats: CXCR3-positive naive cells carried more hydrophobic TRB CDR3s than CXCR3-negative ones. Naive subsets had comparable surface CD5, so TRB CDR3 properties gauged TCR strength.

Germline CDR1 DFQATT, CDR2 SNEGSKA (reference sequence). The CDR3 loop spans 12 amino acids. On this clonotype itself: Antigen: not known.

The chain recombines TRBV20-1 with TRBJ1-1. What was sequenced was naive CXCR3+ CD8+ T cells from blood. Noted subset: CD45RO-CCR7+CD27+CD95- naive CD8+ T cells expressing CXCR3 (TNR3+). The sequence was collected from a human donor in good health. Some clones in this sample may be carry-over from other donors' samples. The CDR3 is CSALESRPEAFF.